This TCR beta chain was sequenced for a study of cytomegalovirus exposure and HLA in healthy donors. This clone was observed a handful of times. PCR was performed using 60 Vbeta and 13 Jbeta primers. Assay: immunoSEQ multiplex PCR; the TCRdb copy retains only in-frame clones and omits some. The sample records 150,000 to 200,000 clones, approximately 65% being singletons. V was clipped by 0 bases and J by 7 bases, with 13 bases between them. There are 14 residues in the CDR3. Germline V CDR1 and CDR2: SGHAT, FQDESV (reference sequence). Sequencing was performed on PBMCs. This TCR was recovered from a man aged 40-50 years in good health and CMV-seronegative. V and J are TRBV11-1 and TRBJ2-7; D not certain. The CDR3 nucleotides are TGTGCCAGCAGCTTAGCGATCCCTGGCGGAGAGCAGTACTTC. It translates to CASSLAIPGGEQYF.